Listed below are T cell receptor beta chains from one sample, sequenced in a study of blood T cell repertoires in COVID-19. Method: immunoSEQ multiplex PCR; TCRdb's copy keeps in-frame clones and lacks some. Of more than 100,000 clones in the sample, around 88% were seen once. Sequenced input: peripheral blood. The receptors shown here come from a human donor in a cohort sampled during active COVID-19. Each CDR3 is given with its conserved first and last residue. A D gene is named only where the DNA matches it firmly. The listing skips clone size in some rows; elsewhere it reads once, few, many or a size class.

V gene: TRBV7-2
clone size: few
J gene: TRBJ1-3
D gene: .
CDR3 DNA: TGTGCCAGCAGCTTGGCCGGGACAGGAAACACCATATATTTT
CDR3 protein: CASSLAGTGNTIYF

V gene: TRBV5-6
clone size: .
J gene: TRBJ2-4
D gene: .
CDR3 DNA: TGTGCCAGCAGCGGAACAGGGTTTCGAGCCAAAAACATTCAGTACTTC
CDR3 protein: CASSGTGFRAKNIQYF

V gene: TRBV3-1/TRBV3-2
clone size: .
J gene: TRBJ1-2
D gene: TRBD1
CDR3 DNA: TGTGCCAGCAGCCAACGACAGGGGTTTGGCTACACCTTC
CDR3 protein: CASSQRQGFGYTF

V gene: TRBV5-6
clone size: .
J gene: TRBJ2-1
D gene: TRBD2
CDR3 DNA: TGTGCCAGCACCACGGGGGGTGACATTTATGAGCAGTTCTTC
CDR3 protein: CASTTGGDIYEQFF

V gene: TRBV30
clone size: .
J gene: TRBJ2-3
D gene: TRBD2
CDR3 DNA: TGTGCCTGGAGTCTCGGGTCGACTAGCGGGGGCACAGATACGCAGTATTTT
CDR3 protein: CAWSLGSTSGGTDTQYF

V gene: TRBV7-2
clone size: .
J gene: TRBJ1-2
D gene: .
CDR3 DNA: TGTGCCAGCAGCCACGCGCAGGTTAACTATGGCTACACCTTC
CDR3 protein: CASSHAQVNYGYTF

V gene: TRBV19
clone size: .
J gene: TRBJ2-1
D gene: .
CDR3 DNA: TGTGCCAGTAGTATAAGGAACAGTCCCTACAATGAGCAGTTCTTC
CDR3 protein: CASSIRNSPYNEQFF

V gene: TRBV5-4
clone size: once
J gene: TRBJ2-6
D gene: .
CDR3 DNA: TGTGCCAGCAGCCCGAGGGTTTCTGGGGGGTCTGGGGCCAACGTCCTGACTTTC
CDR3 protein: CASSPRVSGGSGANVLTF

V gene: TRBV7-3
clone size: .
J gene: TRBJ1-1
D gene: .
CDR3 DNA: TGTGCCAGCAGCTCTCAGGGGAACACTGAAGCTTTCTTT
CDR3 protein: CASSSQGNTEAFF

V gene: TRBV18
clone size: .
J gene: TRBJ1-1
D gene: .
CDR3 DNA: TGTGCCAGCTCACGCAGGGAAACTGAAGCTTTCTTT
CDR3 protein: CASSRRETEAFF

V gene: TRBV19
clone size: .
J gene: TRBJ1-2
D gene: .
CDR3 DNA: TGTGCCAGTAGTAGCCACAGGCGTCAGAACTATGGCTACACCTTC
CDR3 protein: CASSSHRRQNYGYTF

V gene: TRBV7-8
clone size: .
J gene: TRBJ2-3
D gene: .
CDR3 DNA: TGTGCCAGCAGTAAGCGCCGACTACGGGTCACAGATACGCAGTATTTT
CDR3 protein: CASSKRRLRVTDTQYF

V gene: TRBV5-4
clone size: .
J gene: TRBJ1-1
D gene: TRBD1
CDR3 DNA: TGTGCCAGCAGCTACGACTCAGGGGGCGCCGGGGCTTTCTTT
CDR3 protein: CASSYDSGGAGAFF

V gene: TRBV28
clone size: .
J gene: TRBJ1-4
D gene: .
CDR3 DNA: TGTGCCAGCAGTTTATGGCAGGCAACTAATGAAAAACTGTTTTTT
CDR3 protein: CASSLWQATNEKLFF

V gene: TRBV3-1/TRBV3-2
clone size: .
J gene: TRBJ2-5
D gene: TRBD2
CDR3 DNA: TGTGCCAGCAGCCAACTAGCGGGAGCGGGAGAGACCCAGTACTTC
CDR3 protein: CASSQLAGAGETQYF

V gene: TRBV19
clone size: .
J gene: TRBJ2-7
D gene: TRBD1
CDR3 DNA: TGTGCCAGTACCTCGCGTCTGGGCGACAGGGGGTTGCCCTACGAGCAGTACTTC
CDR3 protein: CASTSRLGDRGLPYEQYF

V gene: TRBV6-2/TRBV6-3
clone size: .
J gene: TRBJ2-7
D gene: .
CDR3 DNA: TGTGCCAGCAGTCAAAGACAACCTACCGACTACGAGCAGTACTTC
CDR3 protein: CASSQRQPTDYEQYF

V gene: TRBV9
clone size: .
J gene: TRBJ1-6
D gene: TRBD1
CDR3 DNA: TGTGCCAGCAGCGTAGACAGGGGGAATTCACCCCTCCACTTT
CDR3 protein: CASSVDRGNSPLHF

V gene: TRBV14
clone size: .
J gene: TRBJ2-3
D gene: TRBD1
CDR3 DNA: TGTGCCAGCAGCGAGGACAGGGAAGGAGATACGCAGTATTTT
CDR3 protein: CASSEDREGDTQYF

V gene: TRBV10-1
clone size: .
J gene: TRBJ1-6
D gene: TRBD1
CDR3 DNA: TGCGCCAGCTCCCCGGGACAGGGGGCCGCACCCCTCCACTTT
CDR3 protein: CASSPGQGAAPLHF

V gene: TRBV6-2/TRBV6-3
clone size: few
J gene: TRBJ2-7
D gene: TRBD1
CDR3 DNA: TGTGCCAGCAGCCTCCGGACAGGGAGCTACGAGCAGTACTTC
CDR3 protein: CASSLRTGSYEQYF

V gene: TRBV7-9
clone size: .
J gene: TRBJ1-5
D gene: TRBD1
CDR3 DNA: TGTGCCAGCAGCCTCACGGGACAGGTCAATCAGCCCCAGCATTTT
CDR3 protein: CASSLTGQVNQPQHF

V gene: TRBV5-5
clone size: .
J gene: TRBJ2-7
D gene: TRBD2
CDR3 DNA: TGTGCCAGCACCGGGGGTAGGGGAGGGGAGCAGTACTTC
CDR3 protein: CASTGGRGGEQYF

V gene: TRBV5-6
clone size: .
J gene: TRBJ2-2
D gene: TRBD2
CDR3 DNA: TGTGCCAGCAGCTTTTTAGCGGGAAGCACCGGGGAGCTGTTTTTT
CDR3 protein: CASSFLAGSTGELFF

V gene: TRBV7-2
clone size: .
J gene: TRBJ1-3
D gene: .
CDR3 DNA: TGTGCCAGCAGCTTAGCGGGCAGTAGAAACACCATATATTTT
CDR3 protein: CASSLAGSRNTIYF

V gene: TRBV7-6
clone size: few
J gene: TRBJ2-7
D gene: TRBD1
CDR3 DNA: TGTGCCAGCAGCTCTCAATCCGGGACAGGGGCCCGCGAGCAGTACTTC
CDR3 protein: CASSSQSGTGAREQYF

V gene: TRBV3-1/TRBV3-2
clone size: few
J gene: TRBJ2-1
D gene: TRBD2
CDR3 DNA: TGTGCCAGCAGCTCGGGACTAGCGGGGAGCAATGAGCAGTTCTTC
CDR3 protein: CASSSGLAGSNEQFF

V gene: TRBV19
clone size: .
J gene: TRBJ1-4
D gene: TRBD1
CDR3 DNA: TGTGCCAGTTCCCGGGACAGGGCCCTCTACCATGAAAAACTGTTTTTT
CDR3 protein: CASSRDRALYHEKLFF

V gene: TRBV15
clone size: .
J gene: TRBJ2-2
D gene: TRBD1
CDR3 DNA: TGTGCCACCAGCAGAGATCCTGCGGGACAGGGGAGAACCGGGGAGCTGTTTTTT
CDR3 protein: CATSRDPAGQGRTGELFF

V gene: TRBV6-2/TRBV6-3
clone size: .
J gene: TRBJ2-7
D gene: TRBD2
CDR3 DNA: TGTGCCAGCAGCTTCTGGGAGGGGTCCCGGTACGAGCAGTACTTC
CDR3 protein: CASSFWEGSRYEQYF

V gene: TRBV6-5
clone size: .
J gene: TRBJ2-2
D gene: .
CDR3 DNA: TGTGCCAGCAGTTACTCGTCTGCTCGGGCCGGGGAGCTGTTTTTT
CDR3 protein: CASSYSSARAGELFF

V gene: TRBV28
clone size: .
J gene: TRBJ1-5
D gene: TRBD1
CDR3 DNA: TGTGCCAGCAGTCCCCGGACAGGGGGCGATCAGCCCCAGCATTTT
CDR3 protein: CASSPRTGGDQPQHF

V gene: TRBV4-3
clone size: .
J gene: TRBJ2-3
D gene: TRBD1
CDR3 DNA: TGCGCCAGCAGCCCCCAAGCCTGGGGACAGGGAACAGATACGCAGTATTTT
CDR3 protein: CASSPQAWGQGTDTQYF

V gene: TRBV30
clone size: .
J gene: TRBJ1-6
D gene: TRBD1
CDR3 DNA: TGTGCCTGGAGTACTTGGGGCCGGGGACAGGGCTCACCCCTCCACTTT
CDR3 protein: CAWSTWGRGQGSPLHF

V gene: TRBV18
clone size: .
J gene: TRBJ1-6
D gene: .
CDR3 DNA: TGTGCCAGCTCACCACCGGAGGGGACTTTTAATTCACCCCTCCACTTT
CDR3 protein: CASSPPEGTFNSPLHF

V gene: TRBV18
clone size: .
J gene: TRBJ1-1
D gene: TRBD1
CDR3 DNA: TGTGCCAGCTCAGACTCCACAGGGGGCAGGACTGAAGCTTTCTTT
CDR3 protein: CASSDSTGGRTEAFF

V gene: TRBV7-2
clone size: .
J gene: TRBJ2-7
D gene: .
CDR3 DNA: TGTGCCAGCAGCTTCGTGGGCGGGTCCTACGAGCAGTACTTC
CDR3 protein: CASSFVGGSYEQYF

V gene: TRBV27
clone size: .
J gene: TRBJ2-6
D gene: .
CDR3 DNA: TGTGCCAGCAGTGGGGCCCCCGACTCTGGGGCCAACGTCCTGACTTTC
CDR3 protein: CASSGAPDSGANVLTF

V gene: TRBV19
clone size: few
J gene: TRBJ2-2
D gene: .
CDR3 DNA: TGTGCCAGTAGTATGGTGGCCGGACTAAACACCGGGGAGCTGTTTTTT
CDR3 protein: CASSMVAGLNTGELFF

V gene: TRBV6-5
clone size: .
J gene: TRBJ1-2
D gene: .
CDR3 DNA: TGTGCCAGCAGTTACGGGTTAGGGGTCAATCGCTATGGCTACACCTTC
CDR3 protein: CASSYGLGVNRYGYTF